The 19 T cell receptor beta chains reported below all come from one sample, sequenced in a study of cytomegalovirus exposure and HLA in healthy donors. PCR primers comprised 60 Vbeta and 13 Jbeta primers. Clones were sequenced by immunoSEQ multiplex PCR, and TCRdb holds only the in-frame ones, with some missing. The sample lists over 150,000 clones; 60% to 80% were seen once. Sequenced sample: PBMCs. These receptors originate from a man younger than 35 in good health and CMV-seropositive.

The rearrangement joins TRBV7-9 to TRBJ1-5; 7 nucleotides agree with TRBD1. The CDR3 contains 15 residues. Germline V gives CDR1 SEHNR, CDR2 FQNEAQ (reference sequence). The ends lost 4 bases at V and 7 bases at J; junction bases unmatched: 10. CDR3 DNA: TGTGCCAGCAGCTCCGACAGGGAGAGCCCACAGCCCCAGCATTTT. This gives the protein CASSSDRESPQPQHF.

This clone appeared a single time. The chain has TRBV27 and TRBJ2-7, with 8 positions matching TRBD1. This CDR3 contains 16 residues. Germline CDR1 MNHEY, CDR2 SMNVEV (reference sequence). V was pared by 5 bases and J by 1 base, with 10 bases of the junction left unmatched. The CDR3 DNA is TGTGCCAGCAGTCCTCAGACAGGGGAGGAATCCTACGAGCAGTACTTC. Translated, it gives CASSPQTGEESYEQYF.

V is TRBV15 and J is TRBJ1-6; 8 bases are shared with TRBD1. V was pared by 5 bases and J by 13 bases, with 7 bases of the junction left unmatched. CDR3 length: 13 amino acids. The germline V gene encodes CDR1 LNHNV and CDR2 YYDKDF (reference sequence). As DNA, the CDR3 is TGTGCCACCAGCGGGGACAGGTTTCAGCCCCTCCACTTT. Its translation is CATSGDRFQPLHF.

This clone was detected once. The CDR3 reads CASSQEGRFYNEQFF. In DNA, the CDR3 is TGCGCCAGCAGCCAAGAGGGGCGATTTTACAATGAGCAGTTCTTC. The chain carries TRBV4-1 and TRBJ2-1, with D possibly being TRBD1 (5 bases). The germline CDR1 and CDR2 sequences are MGHRA and YSYEKL. The ends were cut back, 0 bases at V and 4 bases at J, with 10 bases in the middle. CDR3 length: 15 amino acids.

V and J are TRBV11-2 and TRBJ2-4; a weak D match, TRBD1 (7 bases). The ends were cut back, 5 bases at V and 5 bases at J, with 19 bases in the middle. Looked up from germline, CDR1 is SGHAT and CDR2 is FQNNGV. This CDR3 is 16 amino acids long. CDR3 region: CASSPKTGTEQNIQYF. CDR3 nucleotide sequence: TGTGCCAGCAGCCCTAAGACAGGGACTGAGCAAAACATTCAGTACTTC.

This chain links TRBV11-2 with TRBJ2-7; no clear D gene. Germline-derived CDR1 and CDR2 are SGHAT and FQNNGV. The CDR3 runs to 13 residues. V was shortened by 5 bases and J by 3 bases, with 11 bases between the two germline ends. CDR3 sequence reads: CASSPETNYEQYF. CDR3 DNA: TGTGCCAGCAGCCCCGAAACAAACTACGAGCAGTACTTC.

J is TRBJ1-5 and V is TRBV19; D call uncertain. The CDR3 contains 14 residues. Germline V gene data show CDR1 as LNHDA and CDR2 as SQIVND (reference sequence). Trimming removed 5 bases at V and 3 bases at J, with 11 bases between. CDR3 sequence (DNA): TGTGCCAGTAGTCGTTCCGGAGACAATCAGCCCCAGCATTTT. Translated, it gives CASSRSGDNQPQHF.

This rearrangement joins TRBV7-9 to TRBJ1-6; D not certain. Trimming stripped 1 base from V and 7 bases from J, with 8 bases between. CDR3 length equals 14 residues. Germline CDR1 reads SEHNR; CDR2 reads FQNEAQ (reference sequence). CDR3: CASSLGNYNSPLHF. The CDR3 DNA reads TGTGCCAGCAGCTTAGGGAACTACAATTCACCCCTCCACTTT.

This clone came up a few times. This chain's CDR3 is CASSLAGSGGGTGELFF. The DNA of the CDR3 is TGTGCCAGCAGCTTAGCTGGTAGCGGGGGTGGTACCGGGGAGCTGTTTTTT. The V and J genes are TRBV11-3 and TRBJ2-2, with 9 bases lining up with TRBD2. This CDR3 has 17 residues. Germline V CDR1 and CDR2: SGHNT, YENEEA. J gave up 5 bases and V 1 base, and 8 bases lay outside the gene matches.

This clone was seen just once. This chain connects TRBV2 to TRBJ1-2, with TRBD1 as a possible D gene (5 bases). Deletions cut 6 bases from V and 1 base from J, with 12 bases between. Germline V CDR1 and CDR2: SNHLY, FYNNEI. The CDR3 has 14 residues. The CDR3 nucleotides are TGTGCCAGCAGCGCCTTGACAGTTAACTATGGCTACACCTTC. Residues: CASSALTVNYGYTF.

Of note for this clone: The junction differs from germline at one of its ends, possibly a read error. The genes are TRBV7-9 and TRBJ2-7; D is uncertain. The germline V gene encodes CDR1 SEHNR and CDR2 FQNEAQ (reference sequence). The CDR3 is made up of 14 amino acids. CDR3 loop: CSSSLGASSYEQYF. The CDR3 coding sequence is TGTTCCAGCAGCTTAGGAGCCTCCTCCTACGAGCAGTACTTC.

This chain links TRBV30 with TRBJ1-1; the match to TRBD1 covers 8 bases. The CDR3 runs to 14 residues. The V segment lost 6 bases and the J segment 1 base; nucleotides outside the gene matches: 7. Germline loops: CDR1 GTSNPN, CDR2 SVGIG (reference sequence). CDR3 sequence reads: CACYTGTGNTEAFF. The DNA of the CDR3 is TGTGCCTGCTACACCGGGACAGGGAACACTGAAGCTTTCTTT.

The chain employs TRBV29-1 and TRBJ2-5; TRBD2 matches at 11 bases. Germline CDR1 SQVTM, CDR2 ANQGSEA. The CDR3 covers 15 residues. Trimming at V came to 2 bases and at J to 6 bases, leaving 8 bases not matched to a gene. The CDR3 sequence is CSVEPQLAGAKTQYF. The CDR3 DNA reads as TGCAGCGTTGAACCCCAACTAGCGGGGGCAAAGACCCAGTACTTC.

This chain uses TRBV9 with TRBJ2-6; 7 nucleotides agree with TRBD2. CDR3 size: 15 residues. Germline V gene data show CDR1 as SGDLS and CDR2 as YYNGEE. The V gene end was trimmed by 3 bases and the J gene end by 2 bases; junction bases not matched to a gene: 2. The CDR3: CASSGLATGANVLTF. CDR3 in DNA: TGTGCCAGCAGCGGACTAGCTACTGGGGCCAACGTCCTGACTTTC.

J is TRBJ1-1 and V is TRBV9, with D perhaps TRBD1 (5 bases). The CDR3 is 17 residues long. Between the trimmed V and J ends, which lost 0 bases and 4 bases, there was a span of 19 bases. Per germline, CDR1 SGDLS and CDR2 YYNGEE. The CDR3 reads CASSVEPDWGGTTEAFF. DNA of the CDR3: TGTGCCAGCAGCGTAGAACCGGACTGGGGGGGGACCACTGAAGCTTTCTTT.

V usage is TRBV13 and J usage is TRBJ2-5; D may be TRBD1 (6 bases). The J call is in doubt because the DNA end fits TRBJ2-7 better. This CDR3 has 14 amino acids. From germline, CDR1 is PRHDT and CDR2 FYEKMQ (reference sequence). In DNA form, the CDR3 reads TGTGCCAGCAGCCTTGGACAGAGCTCCTACGAGCAGTACTTC. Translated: CASSLGQSSYEQYF.

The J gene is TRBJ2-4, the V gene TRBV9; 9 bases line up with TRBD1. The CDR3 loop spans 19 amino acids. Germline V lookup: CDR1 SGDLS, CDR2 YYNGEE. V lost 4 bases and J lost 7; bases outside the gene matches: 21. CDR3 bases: TGTGCCAGCAGCTTTTCCCCGGGCGACACAGGGGGCGAGGTTAACATTCAGTACTTC. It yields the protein CASSFSPGDTGGEVNIQYF.

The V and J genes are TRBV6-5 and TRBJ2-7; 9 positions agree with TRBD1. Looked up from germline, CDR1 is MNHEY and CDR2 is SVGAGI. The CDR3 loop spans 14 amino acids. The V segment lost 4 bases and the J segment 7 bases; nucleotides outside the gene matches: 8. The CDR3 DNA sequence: TGTGCCAGCAGTTCCCACAGGGGGCTGGAGGAGCAGTACTTC. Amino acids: CASSSHRGLEEQYF.

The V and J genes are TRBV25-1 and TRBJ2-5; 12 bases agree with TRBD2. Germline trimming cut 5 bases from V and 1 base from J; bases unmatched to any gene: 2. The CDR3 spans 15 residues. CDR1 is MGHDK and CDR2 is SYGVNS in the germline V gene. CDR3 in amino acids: CASSRTSGIQETQYF. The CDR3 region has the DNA TGTGCCAGCAGTAGGACTAGCGGGATCCAAGAGACCCAGTACTTC. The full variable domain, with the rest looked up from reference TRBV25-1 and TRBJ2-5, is EADIYQTPRYLVIGTGKKITLECSQTMGHDKMYWYQQDPGMELHLIHYSYGVNSTEKGDLSSESTVSRIRTEHFPLTLESARPSHTSQYLCASSRTSGIQETQYFGPGTRLLVL.